This is a list of T cell receptor beta chains from one sample in a study of post-analysis software for immune sequencing data. Each CDR3 protein is one row after TCRdb ran MiXCR on the PCR reads. Of hundreds of thousands of distinct CDR3 sequences in the sample, roughly 29% are singletons; the top ten hold 0.5% to 0.6%. The sample was blood. The source is a girl between 5 and 17 years old with multiple sclerosis. Each CDR3 is given with its conserved first and last residue. The order of the fields is V gene, J gene, D gene, clone size, CDR3 protein, CDR3 DNA. D genes are given only for firm matches. Expanded clones are given a class, and other clones once, few, many or no size at all.

TRBV3-1	TRBJ1-2	.	few	CASGGAENYGYTF	TGTGCCAGCGGTGGGGCGGAAAACTATGGCTACACCTTC
TRBV12-3/TRBV12-4	TRBJ1-1	.	few	CATSQRGVTTEAFF	TGTGCCACCTCCCAACGGGGGGTGACAACTGAAGCTTTCTTT
TRBV4-2	TRBJ2-5	TRBD2	.	CASSQVLAGGMETQYF	TGTGCCAGCAGCCAAGTTCTAGCGGGAGGTATGGAGACCCAGTACTTC
TRBV5-1	TRBJ2-7	TRBD1	.	CASSSTGQGYNEQYF	TGCGCCAGCAGCTCCACCGGACAGGGATACAACGAGCAGTACTTC
TRBV2	TRBJ1-1	TRBD1	once	CVSARSGGFTEAFF	TGTGTCAGCGCGAGATCAGGGGGATTCACTGAAGCTTTCTTT
TRBV6-5	TRBJ1-6	.	.	CASSDRRVPSPLHF	TGTGCCAGCAGTGACCGACGGGTTCCCTCACCCCTCCACTTT
TRBV2	TRBJ2-1	TRBD2	.	CASSTSSTSGLRNEQFF	TGTGCCAGCAGTACTTCCTCGACTAGCGGACTACGGAATGAGCAGTTCTTC
TRBV27	TRBJ2-1	.	.	CASSFAPTGYNEQFF	TGTGCCAGCAGTTTCGCCCCGACAGGTTACAATGAGCAGTTCTTC
TRBV4-3	TRBJ1-5	.	few	CASSQDGGANQPQHF	TGCGCCAGCAGCCAAGATGGAGGGGCGAATCAGCCCCAGCATTTT
TRBV7-8	TRBJ2-5	.	.	CASSAMPQRSRETQYF	TGTGCCAGCAGCGCCATGCCACAAAGGTCGCGAGAGACCCAGTACTTC
TRBV5-6	TRBJ2-7	.	.	CASSLFDRLDEQYF	TGTGCCAGCAGCTTGTTTGACCGCTTAGACGAGCAGTACTTC
TRBV7-2	TRBJ2-5	.	few	CASSKGSGMETQYF	TGTGCCAGCAGCAAAGGATCGGGGATGGAGACCCAGTACTTC
TRBV28	TRBJ2-3	.	few	CASSFPGGSDTQYF	TGTGCCAGCAGTTTTCCGGGTGGGTCAGATACGCAGTATTTT
TRBV6-1	TRBJ1-4	.	few	CASGGSWGEKLFF	TGTGCCAGCGGGGGGTCTTGGGGTGAAAAACTGTTTTTT
TRBV6-5	TRBJ1-2	.	many	CASSYSGTGDYGYTF	TGTGCCAGCAGTTACTCGGGGACGGGGGACTATGGCTACACCTTC
TRBV10-3	TRBJ1-2	TRBD1	.	CATVQDRGDGYTF	TGTGCCACGGTTCAAGACAGGGGCGATGGCTACACCTTC
TRBV10-3	TRBJ1-6	.	.	CAISEGMGVFNSPLHF	TGTGCCATCAGTGAGGGGATGGGGGTGTTCAATTCACCCCTCCACTTT
TRBV29-1	TRBJ1-2	TRBD1	few	CSVSVGQKYGYTF	TGCAGCGTTTCGGTGGGACAGAAATATGGCTACACCTTC
TRBV7-9	TRBJ1-1	TRBD1	.	CASSSDRDSNTEAFF	TGTGCCAGCAGCTCGGACAGGGACTCGAACACTGAAGCTTTCTTT
TRBV7-9	TRBJ2-1	.	.	CASSTEGTSRTYNEQFF	TGTGCCAGCAGCACTGAAGGGACTTCTAGAACATACAATGAGCAGTTCTTC
TRBV20-1	TRBJ2-7	.	.	CSTTPAAGEQYF	TGCAGTACTACCCCCGCAGCGGGCGAGCAGTACTTC
TRBV6-1	TRBJ2-1	.	.	CASSAGLHNEQFF	TGTGCCAGCAGTGCGGGACTCCACAATGAGCAGTTCTTC
TRBV20-1	TRBJ1-2	TRBD1	few	CSADRDGYTF	TGCAGTGCTGACAGGGACGGCTACACCTTC